This record covers a single TCR beta chain. This record comes from a study of blood T cell repertoires in COVID-19. Germline V gives CDR1 SGHRS, CDR2 YFSETQ. This CDR3 spans 16 amino acids. V was pared by 4 bases and J by 5 bases, with 18 bases between. The assay was immunoSEQ multiplex PCR, and TCRdb's table has in-frame clones only and misses some. The sample comprises 180,000 or so clones, roughly 90% of which are singletons, and around 9.9% rests with the top ten. The sequence was obtained from a woman in her sixties or seventies with COVID-19, enrolled during active disease. This chain joins TRBV5-1 and TRBJ2-2; D possibly corresponds to TRBD2 (6 bases). Specimen: peripheral blood. CDR3 in amino acids: CASSPGSGVNTGELFF. The CDR3 bases are TGCGCCAGCAGCCCCGGTAGCGGAGTAAATACCGGGGAGCTGTTTTTT.